The clone carrying this TCR beta chain has only a few counts. Its antigen is as yet unknown. This specimen comes from a study of early T cells in non-severe SARS-CoV-2 infection. At the level of the study: Sequencing used unsorted whole-blood bulk RNA, so chains lack pairing.

Separate cDNA molecules each had unique molecular identifiers attached to them. TCRdb reanalysed the 5' RACE reads using MiXCR and keeps one entry per CDR3 protein. The sample holds 75,000 or so distinct CDR3 sequences, about an eighth seen once. General study points: Missing private and CD4 specificities, VDJdb matching favored anti-spike CD8 responses.

Germline assignment: CDR1 SGHNT and CDR2 YENEEA. The CDR3 extends over 15 amino acids. V was pared by 5 bases and J by 4 bases, with 5 bases of the junction left unmatched. Sequencing was done on a sample of whole blood. The J gene is TRBJ2-1, the V gene TRBV11-3; 10 positions agree with TRBD2. The receptor comes from an adult who was a healthcare worker with PCR-confirmed SARS-CoV-2 infection or an uninfected control (not recorded which). In nucleotides, the CDR3 is TGTGCCAGCAGCCCGCTAGCGGGGGCATACAATGAGCAGTTCTTC. It is translated as CASSPLAGAYNEQFF. Complete variable domain (other parts from reference TRBV11-3 and TRBJ2-1): EAGVVQSPRYKIIEKKQPVAFWCNPISGHNTLYWYLQNLGQGPELLIRYENEEAVDDSQLPKDRFSAERLKGVDSTLKIQPAELGDSAVYLCASSPLAGAYNEQFFGPGTRLTVL.